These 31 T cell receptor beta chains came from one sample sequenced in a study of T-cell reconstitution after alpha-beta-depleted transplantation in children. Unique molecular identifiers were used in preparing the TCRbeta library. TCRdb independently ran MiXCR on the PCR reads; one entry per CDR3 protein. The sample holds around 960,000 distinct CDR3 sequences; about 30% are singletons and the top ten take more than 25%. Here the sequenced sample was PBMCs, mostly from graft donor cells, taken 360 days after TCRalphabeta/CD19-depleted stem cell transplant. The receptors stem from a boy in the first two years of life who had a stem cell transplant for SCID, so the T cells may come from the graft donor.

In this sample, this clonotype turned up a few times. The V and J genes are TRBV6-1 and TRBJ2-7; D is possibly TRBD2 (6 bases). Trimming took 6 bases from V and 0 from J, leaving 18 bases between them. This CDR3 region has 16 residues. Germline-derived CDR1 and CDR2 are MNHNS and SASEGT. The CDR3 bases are TGTGCCAGCAGGGGAGGACGGGGACGTAGCTCCTACGAGCAGTACTTC. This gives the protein CASRGGRGRSSYEQYF.

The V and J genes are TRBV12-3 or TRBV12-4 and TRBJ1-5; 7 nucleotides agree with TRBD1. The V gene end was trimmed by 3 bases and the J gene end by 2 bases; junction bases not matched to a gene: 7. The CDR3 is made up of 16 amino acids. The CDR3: CASSFDRVGGNQPQHF. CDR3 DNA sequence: TGTGCCAGCAGTTTTGACAGGGTGGGGGGCAATCAGCCCCAGCATTTT.

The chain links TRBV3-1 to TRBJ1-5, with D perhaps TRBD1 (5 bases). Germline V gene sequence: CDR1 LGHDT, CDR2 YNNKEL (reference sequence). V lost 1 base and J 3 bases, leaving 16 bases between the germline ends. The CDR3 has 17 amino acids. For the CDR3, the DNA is TGTGCCAGCAGCCAAGTCCCCTGGGGCAGGGACAATCAGCCCCAGCATTTT. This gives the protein CASSQVPWGRDNQPQHF.

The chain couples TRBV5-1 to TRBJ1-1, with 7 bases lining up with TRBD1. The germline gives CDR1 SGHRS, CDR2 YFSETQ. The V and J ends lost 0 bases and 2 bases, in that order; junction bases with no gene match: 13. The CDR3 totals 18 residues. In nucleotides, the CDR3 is TGCGCCAGCAGCTTGGCCTTCAGGGGGTCCGGGGGTAACACTGAAGCTTTCTTT. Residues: CASSLAFRGSGGNTEAFF.

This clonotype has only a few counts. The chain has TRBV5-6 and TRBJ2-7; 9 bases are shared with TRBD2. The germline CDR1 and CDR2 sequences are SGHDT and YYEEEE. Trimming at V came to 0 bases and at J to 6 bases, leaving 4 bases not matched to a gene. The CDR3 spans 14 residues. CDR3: CASSLAGLASEQYF. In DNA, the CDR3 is TGTGCCAGCAGCTTGGCGGGACTAGCAAGCGAGCAGTACTTC.

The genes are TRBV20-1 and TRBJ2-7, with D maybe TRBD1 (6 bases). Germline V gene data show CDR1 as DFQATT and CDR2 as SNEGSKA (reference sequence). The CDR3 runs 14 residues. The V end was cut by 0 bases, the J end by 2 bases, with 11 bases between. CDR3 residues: CSARDWGHTYEQYF. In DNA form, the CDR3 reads TGCAGTGCTAGAGATTGGGGACACACCTACGAGCAGTACTTC.

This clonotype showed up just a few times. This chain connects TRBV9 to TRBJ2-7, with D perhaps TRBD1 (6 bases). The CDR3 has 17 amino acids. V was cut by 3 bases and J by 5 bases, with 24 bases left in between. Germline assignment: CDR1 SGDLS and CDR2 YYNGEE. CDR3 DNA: TGTGCCAGCAGCGCCAACCGGCAAACAGGGAATTCCCACGAGCAGTACTTC. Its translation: CASSANRQTGNSHEQYF.

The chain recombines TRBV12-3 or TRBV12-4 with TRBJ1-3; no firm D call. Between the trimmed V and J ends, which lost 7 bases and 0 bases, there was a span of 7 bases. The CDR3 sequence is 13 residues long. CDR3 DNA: TGTGCCAGCACCCGGGCCTCTGGAAACACCATATATTTT. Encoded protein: CASTRASGNTIYF.

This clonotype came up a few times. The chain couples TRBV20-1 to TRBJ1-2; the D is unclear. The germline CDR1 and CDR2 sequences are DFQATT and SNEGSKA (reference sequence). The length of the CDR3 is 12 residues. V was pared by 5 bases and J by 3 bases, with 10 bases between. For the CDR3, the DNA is TGCAGTGCTGTTCCCCTATACTATGGCTACACCTTC. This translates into CSAVPLYYGYTF.

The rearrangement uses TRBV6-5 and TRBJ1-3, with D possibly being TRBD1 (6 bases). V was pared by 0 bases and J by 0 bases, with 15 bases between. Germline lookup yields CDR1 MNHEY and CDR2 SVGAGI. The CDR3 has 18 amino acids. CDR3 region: CASSYSTPGTPSGNTIYF. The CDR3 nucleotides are TGTGCCAGCAGTTACTCGACCCCCGGGACACCCTCTGGAAACACCATATATTTT.

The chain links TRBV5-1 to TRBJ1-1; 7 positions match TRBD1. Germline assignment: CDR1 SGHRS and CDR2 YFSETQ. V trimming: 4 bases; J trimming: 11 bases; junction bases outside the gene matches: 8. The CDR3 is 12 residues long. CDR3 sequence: CASSKRQGRAFF. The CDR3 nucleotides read TGCGCCAGCAGCAAAAGACAGGGTCGCGCTTTCTTT.

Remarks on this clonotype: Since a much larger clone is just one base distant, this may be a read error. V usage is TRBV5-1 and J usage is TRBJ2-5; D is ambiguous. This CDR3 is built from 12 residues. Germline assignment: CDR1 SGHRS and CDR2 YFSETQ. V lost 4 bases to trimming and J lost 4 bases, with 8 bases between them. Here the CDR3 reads CASSATRETQYF. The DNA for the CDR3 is TGCGCCAGCAGCGCGACCCGAGAGACCCAGTACTTC.

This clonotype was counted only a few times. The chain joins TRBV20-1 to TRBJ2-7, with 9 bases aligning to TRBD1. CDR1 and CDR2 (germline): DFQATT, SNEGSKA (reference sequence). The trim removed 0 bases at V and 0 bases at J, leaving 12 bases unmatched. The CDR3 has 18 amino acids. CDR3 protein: CSARDWRGAGQGSYEQYF. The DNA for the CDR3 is TGCAGTGCTAGAGATTGGAGAGGTGCGGGACAGGGCTCCTACGAGCAGTACTTC.

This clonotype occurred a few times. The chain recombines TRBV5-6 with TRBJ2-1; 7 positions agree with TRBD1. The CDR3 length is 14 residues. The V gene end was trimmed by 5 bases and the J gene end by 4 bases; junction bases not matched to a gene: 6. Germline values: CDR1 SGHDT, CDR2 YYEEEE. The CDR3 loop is CASRGTQGYNEQFF. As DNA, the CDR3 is TGTGCCAGCAGGGGGACACAGGGGTACAATGAGCAGTTCTTC. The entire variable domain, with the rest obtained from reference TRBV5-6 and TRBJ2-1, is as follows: DAGVTQSPTHLIKTRGQQVTLRCSPKSGHDTVSWYQQALGQGPQFIFQYYEEEERQRGNFPDRFSGHQFPNYSSELNVNALLLGDSALYLCASRGTQGYNEQFFGPGTRLTVL.

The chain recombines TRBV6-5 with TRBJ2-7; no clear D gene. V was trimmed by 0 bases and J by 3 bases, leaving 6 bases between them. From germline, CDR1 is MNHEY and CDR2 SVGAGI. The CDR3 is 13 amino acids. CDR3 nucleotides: TGTGCCAGCAGTTACTCGAACAACTACGAGCAGTACTTC. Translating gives CASSYSNNYEQYF.

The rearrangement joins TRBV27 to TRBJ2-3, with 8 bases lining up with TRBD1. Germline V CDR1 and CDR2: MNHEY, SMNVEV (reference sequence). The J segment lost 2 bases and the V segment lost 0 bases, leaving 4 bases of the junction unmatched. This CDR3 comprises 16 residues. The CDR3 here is CASSLSWTGITDTQYF. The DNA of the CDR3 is TGTGCCAGCAGTTTATCATGGACAGGGATCACAGATACGCAGTATTTT.

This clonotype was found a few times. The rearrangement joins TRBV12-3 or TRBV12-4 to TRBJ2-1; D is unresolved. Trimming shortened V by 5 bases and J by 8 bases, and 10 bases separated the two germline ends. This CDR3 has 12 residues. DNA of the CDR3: TGTGCCAGCAGTCTCAATAGGGATGAGCAGTTCTTC. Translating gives CASSLNRDEQFF.

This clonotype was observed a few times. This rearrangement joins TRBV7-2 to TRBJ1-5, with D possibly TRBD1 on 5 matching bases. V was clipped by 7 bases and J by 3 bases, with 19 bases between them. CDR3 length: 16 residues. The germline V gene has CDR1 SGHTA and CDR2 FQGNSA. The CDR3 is CASTRSPGGTNQPQHF. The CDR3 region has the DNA TGTGCCAGCACCCGATCACCGGGGGGAACCAATCAGCCCCAGCATTTT. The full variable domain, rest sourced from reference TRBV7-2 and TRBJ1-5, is GAGVSQSPSNKVTEKGKDVELRCDPISGHTALYWYRQSLGQGLEFLIYFQGNSAPDKSGLPSDRFSAERTGGSVSTLTIQRTQQEDSAVYLCASTRSPGGTNQPQHFGDGTRLSIL.

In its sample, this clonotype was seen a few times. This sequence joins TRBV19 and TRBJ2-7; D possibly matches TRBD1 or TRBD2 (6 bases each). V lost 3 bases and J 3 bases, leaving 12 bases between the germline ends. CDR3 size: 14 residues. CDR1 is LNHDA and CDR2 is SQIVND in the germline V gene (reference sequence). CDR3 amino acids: CASSIGGGGYEQYF. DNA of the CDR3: TGTGCCAGTAGTATCGGCGGAGGGGGCTACGAGCAGTACTTC.

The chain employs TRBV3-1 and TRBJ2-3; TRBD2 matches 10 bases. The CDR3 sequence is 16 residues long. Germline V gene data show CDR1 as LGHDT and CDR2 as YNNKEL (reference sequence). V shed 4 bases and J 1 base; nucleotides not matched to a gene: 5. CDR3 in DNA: TGTGCCAGCAGCCTCTCTAGCGGGGGCGGCACAGATACGCAGTATTTT. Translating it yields CASSLSSGGGTDTQYF.

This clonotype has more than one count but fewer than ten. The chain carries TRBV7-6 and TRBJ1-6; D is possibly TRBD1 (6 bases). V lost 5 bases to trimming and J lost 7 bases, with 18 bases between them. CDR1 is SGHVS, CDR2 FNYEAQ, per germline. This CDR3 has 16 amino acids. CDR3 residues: CASSLHLGGRNSPLHF. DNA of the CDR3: TGTGCCAGCAGCCTACATCTTGGGGGCCGGAATTCACCCCTCCACTTT.

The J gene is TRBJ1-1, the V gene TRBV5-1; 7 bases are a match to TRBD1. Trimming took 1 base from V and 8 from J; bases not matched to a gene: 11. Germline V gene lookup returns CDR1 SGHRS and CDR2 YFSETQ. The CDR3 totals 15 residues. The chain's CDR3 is CASSLFQGGTSEAFF. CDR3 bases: TGCGCCAGCAGCTTGTTCCAGGGGGGGACCTCCGAAGCTTTCTTT. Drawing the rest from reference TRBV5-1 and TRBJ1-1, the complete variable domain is KAGVTQTPRYLIKTRGQQVTLSCSPISGHRSVSWYQQTPGQGLQFLFEYFSETQRNKGNFPGRFSGRQFSNSRSEMNVSTLELGDSALYLCASSLFQGGTSEAFFGQGTRLTVV.

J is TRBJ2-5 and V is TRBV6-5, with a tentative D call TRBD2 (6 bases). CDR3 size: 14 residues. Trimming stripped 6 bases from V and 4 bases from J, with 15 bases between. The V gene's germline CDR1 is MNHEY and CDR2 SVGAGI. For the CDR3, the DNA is TGTGCCAGCAGGGTTGCGGGGCCTCGAGAGACCCAGTACTTC. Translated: CASRVAGPRETQYF.

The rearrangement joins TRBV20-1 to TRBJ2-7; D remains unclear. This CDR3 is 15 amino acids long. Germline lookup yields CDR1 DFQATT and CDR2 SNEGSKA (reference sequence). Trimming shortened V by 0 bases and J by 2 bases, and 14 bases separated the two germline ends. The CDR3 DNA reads TGCAGTGCTAGAGATAGGTTCCGAACCGCCTACGAGCAGTACTTC. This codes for CSARDRFRTAYEQYF.

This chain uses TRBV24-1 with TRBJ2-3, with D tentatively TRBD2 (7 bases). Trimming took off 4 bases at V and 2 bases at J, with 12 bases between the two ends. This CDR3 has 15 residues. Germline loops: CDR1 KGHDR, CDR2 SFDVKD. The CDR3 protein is CATSEAGAPTDTQYF. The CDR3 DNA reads TGTGCCACCAGTGAGGCGGGGGCCCCCACAGATACGCAGTATTTT.

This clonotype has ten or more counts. In nucleotides, the CDR3 is TGTGCCAGCAGTGTAGAAGAGCTCGGCTCCTACGAGCAGTACTTC. It is translated as CASSVEELGSYEQYF. The chain recombines TRBV28 with TRBJ2-7; D is ambiguous. V lost 5 bases to trimming and J lost 0 bases, with 14 bases between them. This CDR3 comprises 15 residues. CDR1 and CDR2 from the germline V gene are MDHEN and SYDVKM. The full variable domain, in which reference TRBV28 and TRBJ2-7 provide the parts outside the CDR3, is DVKVTQSSRYLVKRTGEKVFLECVQDMDHENMFWYRQDPGLGLRLIYFSYDVKMKEKGDIPEGYSVSREKKERFSLILESASTNQTSMYLCASSVEELGSYEQYFGPGTRLTVT.

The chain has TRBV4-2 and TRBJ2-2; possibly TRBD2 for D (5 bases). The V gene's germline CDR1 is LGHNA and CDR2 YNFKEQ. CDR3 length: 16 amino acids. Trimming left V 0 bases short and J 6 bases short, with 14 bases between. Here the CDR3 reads CASSQDAFSGAGELFF. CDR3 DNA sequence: TGTGCCAGCAGCCAAGATGCCTTTTCCGGGGCCGGGGAGCTGTTTTTT.

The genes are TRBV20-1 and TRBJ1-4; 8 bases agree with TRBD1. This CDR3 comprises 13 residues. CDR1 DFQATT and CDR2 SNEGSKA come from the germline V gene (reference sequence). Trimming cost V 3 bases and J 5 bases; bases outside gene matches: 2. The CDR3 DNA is TGCAGTGCTAGCAGGGGGCGGAATGAAAAACTGTTTTTT. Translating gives CSASRGRNEKLFF.

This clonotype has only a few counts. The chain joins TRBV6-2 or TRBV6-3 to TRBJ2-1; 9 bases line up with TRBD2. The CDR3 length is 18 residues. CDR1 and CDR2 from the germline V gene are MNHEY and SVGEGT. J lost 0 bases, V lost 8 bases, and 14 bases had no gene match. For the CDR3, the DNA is TGTGCCAGCGTTGGGGTGACTAGCGGAGCCCCCTCCTACAATGAGCAGTTCTTC. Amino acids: CASVGVTSGAPSYNEQFF.

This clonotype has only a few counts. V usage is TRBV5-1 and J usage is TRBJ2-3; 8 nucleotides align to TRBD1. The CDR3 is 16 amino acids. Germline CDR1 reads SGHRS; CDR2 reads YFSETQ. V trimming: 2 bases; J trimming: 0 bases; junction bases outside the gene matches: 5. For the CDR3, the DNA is TGCGCCAGCAGCTTTACAGGGGGGCCTAGCACAGATACGCAGTATTTT. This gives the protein CASSFTGGPSTDTQYF.

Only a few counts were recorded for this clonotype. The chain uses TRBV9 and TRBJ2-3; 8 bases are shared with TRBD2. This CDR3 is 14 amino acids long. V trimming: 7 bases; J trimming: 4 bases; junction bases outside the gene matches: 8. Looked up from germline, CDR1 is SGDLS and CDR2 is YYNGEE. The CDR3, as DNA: TGTGCCAGCGGGACTAGACGTGAGGCAGATACGCAGTATTTT. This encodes CASGTRREADTQYF.